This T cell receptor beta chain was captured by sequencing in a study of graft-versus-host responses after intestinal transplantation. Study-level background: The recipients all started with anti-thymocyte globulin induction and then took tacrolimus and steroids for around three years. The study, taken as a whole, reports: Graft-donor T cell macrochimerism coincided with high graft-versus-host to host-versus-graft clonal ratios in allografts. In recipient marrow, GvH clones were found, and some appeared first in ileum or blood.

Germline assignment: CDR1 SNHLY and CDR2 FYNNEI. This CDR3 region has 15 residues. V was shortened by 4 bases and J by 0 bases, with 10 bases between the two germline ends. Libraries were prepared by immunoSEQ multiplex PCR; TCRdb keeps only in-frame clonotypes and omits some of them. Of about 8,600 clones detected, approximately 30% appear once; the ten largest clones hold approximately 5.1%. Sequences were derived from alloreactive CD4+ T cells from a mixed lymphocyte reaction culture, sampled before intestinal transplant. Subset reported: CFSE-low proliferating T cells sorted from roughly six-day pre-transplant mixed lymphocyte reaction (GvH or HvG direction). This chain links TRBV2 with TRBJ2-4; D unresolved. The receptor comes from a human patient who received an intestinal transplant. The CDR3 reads CASSGAPLAKNIQYF. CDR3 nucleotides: TGTGCCAGCAGTGGGGCTCCTCTAGCCAAAAACATTCAGTACTTC.